This T cell receptor beta chain was recovered during a study of blood T cells in healthy people across ages. Study observations and caveats: Roughly linear declines in TCR beta diversity per million T cells occurred with age.

The CDR3 spans 17 residues. Germline V CDR1 and CDR2: MNHEY, SMNVEV (reference sequence). V dropped 3 bases and J dropped 2; count of bases not matched to a gene: 7. Remarks on this clonotype: Its matching antigen is unknown.

It was with a sample-barcoded 5' primer and a J-beta primer mix that a second PCR of roughly 6 to 12 cycles was run. Per sample, CDR3-containing paired-end reads numbered at least 3 million. TCRdb called the 5' RACE reads again in MiXCR, with one record for every CDR3 protein. This repertoire shows about 1.6 million distinct CDR3 sequences, around 36% found once; its top ten account for 11%. Those donating, healthy Caucasian individuals from Russia, were aged roughly 6 to 90. Per individual sample, total RNA of at least 6 micrograms was extracted. This clonotype was obtained from a woman aged 25 to 39 in good health. Sequenced input: blood. The chain couples TRBV27 to TRBJ2-6, with TRBD1 identical over 7 bases. Here the CDR3 reads CASSFLGQSPGANVLTF. The CDR3 bases are TGTGCCAGCAGTTTCCTGGGACAGAGCCCTGGGGCCAACGTCCTGACTTTC.